This TCR beta chain was sequenced in a study of blood T cell repertoires in COVID-19. Study as a whole: Acute and convalescent COVID-19 specimens originated in the United States, Italy and Spain. Sources were T cells, B-cell-depleted T cells, or PBMCs; the material itself was cDNA or gDNA.

Germline lookup yields CDR1 KGHSH and CDR2 LQKENI. V lost 3 bases, J lost 1 base, and 12 bases lay in between. The CDR3 spans 15 residues. Source study methods: Amplified reference gene primers provided the basis for estimating nucleated cell counts. The repertoire was sequenced with immunoSEQ multiplex PCR; TCRdb's copy has only in-frame clones and lacks some. That table furnishes V, J and clone size, whereas the DNA furnished D and trimming. The sample contains 150,000 to 200,000 clones, approximately 86% of which appear only once. The receptor was derived from a man aged 45-60 years with active or convalescent COVID-19. The specimen was peripheral blood. The chain carries TRBV18 and TRBJ1-1; D might be TRBD1 (5 bases). The CDR3: CASSPYGGGNTEAFF. CDR3 nucleotide sequence: TGTGCCAGCTCACCTTATGGGGGGGGGAACACTGAAGCTTTCTTT.